Following are 3 T cell receptor beta chains from one sample sequenced in a study of cytomegalovirus exposure and HLA in healthy donors. Use of 60 Vbeta and 13 Jbeta primers characterized the PCR. Profiled with immunoSEQ multiplex PCR; TCRdb holds only in-frame clones, not every one. The table has 150,000 to 200,000 clones, around 74% seen once. The material sequenced was PBMCs. These receptors were taken from a female donor in good health and CMV-seronegative.

This chain links TRBV5-5 with TRBJ2-1; D is perhaps TRBD1 (6 bases). The CDR3 contains 14 residues. V lost 5 bases and J lost 9, with 18 bases in between. Per germline, CDR1 SGHKS and CDR2 YYEKEE (reference sequence). CDR3 in DNA: TGTGCCAGCAGGGGGGTCCCTGGGGGCGGTGAGCAGTTCTTC. Its protein product is CASRGVPGGGEQFF.

The rearrangement links TRBV9 to TRBJ2-4, with D possibly matching TRBD1 (6 bases). Trimming removed 3 bases from V and 6 bases from J, with 13 bases in between. Germline lookup yields CDR1 SGDLS and CDR2 YYNGEE. This CDR3 comprises 14 residues. The DNA for the CDR3 is TGTGCCAGCAGCGCCGACAGGTCAGGAAACATTCAGTACTTC. Translation gives CASSADRSGNIQYF.

This sequence joins TRBV5-1 and TRBJ2-7; TRBD2 aligns across 12 bases. CDR3 length equals 15 residues. V shed 4 bases, J shed 3 bases, and the junction held 5 bases outside the gene matches. Germline V gene lookup returns CDR1 SGHRS and CDR2 YFSETQ. CDR3 DNA: TGCGCCAGCAGCCCGGGACTAGCGGGCCGCTACGAGCAGTACTTC. Translating gives CASSPGLAGRYEQYF.